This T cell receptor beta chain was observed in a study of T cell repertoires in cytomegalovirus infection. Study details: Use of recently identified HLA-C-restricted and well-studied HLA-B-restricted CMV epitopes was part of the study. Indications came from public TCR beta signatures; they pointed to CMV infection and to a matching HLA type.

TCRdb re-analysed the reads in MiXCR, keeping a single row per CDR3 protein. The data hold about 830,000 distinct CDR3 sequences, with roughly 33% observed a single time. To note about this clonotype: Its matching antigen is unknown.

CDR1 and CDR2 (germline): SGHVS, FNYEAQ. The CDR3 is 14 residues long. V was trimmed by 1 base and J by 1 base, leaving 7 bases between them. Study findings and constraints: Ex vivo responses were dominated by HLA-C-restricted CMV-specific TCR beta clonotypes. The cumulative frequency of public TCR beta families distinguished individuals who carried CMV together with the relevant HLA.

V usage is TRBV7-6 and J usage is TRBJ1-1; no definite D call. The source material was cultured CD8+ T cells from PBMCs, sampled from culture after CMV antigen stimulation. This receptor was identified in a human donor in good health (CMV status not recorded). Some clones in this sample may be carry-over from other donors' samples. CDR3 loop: CASSLEPQNTEAFF. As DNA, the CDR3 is TGTGCCAGCAGCTTAGAACCTCAGAACACTGAAGCTTTCTTT. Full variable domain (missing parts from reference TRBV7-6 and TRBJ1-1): GAGVSQSPRYKVTKRGQDVALRCDPISGHVSLYWYRQALGQGPEFLTYFNYEAQQDKSGLPNDRFSAERPEGSISTLTIQRTEQRDSAMYRCASSLEPQNTEAFFGQGTRLTVV.